This T cell receptor beta chain is drawn from a study of CD8 T cells in ankylosing spondylitis listed by TCRdb under 2017. About the investigation overall: To find TCR variants linked to disease, the study profiled T cell receptor beta repertoires in ankylosing spondylitis patients and healthy donors. The full study cohort comprised 25 ankylosing spondylitis patients and 110 or so healthy donors. Peripheral blood samples were taken, and synovial fluid was additionally collected from ankylosing spondylitis patients. The study at large found these results: In peripheral blood, the disease-linked clones were found at relatively low frequencies and had a CD8+ phenotype. Some motif variants were previously reported in synovial fluid and blood of reactive arthritis patients, suggesting common disease-initiation mechanisms. Blood from ankylosing spondylitis patients appeared to be characterized by a TCR beta motif composed of about 8 highly homologous amino acid variants. The disease-linked clones were reported as significantly enriched in matched synovial fluid samples from ankylosing spondylitis patients.

V lost 6 bases and J lost 4 bases; the stretch between them is 10 bases long. The germline V gene (reference sequence) sets CDR1 to DFQATT and CDR2 to SNEGSKA. There are 12 amino acids in the CDR3, from cysteine to phenylalanine inclusive. The only DNA kept is the CDR3, 36 bases in frame from the first base. This clonotype was found many times. The antigen it binds to is not known. Per-base quality was not reported, and no clone a single base away is much larger than it. The sequencing machine was an Illumina HiSeq 2500. TCR beta libraries were prepared by quantitative 5'-RACE with molecular barcodes. The original methods were these. A new computational method based on a probabilistic model of VDJ rearrangement was used to identify disease-linked TCR variants. In-frame beta chains were kept once TCRdb had trimmed the public reads at Q25 with fastp and called clones with MiXCR. Merged by CDR3 protein, the rows form single entries marked with the most common genes and DNA. What appears here as the V and J calls and clone size reflects TCRdb's work, not the paper's. The sample table shows a few hundred thousand distinct CDR3 sequences, and 10% to 15% are seen once. Under 7.5% of the sample comes from the top ten.

This receptor was obtained from a male donor with ankylosing spondylitis. This sequence uses TRBV20-1 and TRBJ1-5; TRBD1 is a weak D gene call, 5 bases matching. Sequenced sample: blood, either unsorted or a sorted T cell fraction (not recorded which). The bases are TGCAGTGCGGGGAGACAGAATCAGCCCCAGCATTTT. It encodes CSAGRQNQPQHF.